A selection of T cell receptor beta chains follows, all from one sample in a study of vaccination and CD4 T cells after COVID-19. For these receptors, no antigen is known. TCRdb reprocessed the PCR reads via MiXCR and lists one record per CDR3 protein. The table shows around 7,800 distinct CDR3 sequences, with 58% occurring only once. Sequenced input: CD4+ T cells from blood, cultured in vitro. These receptors all come from a human donor who had recovered from COVID-19. Each CDR3 is given with its conserved first and last residue. The order of the fields is J gene, V gene, clone size, D gene, CDR3 DNA, CDR3 protein. The D gene is left open where the match is weak. Some rows have no size entry. The others give once, few or many, or a class for an expanded clone.

>TRBJ1-6|TRBV20-1|-|TRBD1
TGCAGTGCTAGACCCCCGGACAGGTATAATTCACCCCTCCACTTT
CSARPPDRYNSPLHF
>TRBJ1-5|TRBV19|-|-
TGTGCCAGTGGGGGGGGCCGTCCGATCAATCAGCCCCAGCATTTT
CASGGGRPINQPQHF
>TRBJ1-5|TRBV12-3/TRBV12-4|-|TRBD1
TGTGCCAGCAGTTTGGGGCCAGGGGGGCAGCCCCAGCATTTT
CASSLGPGGQPQHF
>TRBJ2-5|TRBV23-1|-|-
TGCGCCAGCACCACCCGCTCCCTCCCAGAGACCCAGTACTTC
CASTTRSLPETQYF
>TRBJ1-3|TRBV7-2|once|-
TGTGCCAGCACCATCTTAAAGGCTGGAAACACCATATATTTT
CASTILKAGNTIYF
>TRBJ2-2|TRBV6-5|-|TRBD1
TGTGCCAGCAGTTGGACAGGGAAAGCCGGGGAGCTGTTTTTT
CASSWTGKAGELFF
>TRBJ2-5|TRBV25-1|few|TRBD1
TGTGCCAGCAGTGGACAGACAGGGTTGTTGGAGACCCAGTACTTC
CASSGQTGLLETQYF
>TRBJ2-1|TRBV5-8|medium-sized|TRBD2
TGTGCCAGCAGCCCCGGGACTAGTTCCTACAATGAGCAGTTCTTC
CASSPGTSSYNEQFF
>TRBJ2-5|TRBV5-5|-|TRBD2
TGTGCCAGCACCCGGGCGCCCGGGGAGGGAGAGACCCAGTACTTC
CASTRAPGEGETQYF
>TRBJ2-1|TRBV7-6|-|TRBD1
TGTGCCAGCAGGTCCGGGACAGGCGGCTACAATGAGCAGTTCTTC
CASRSGTGGYNEQFF
>TRBJ1-2|TRBV6-1|-|-
TGTGCCAGCCAAGGAGCCGGTTATGGCTACACCTTC
CASQGAGYGYTF
>TRBJ1-6|TRBV28|few|-
TGTGCCAGCAGTTTGGATGAGGGGTCCTATAATTCACCCCTCCACTTT
CASSLDEGSYNSPLHF
>TRBJ1-2|TRBV27|once|-
TGTGCCAGCAGTTTATCGGGGGTCGACTATGGCTACACCTTC
CASSLSGVDYGYTF
>TRBJ2-2|TRBV20-1|-|-
TGCAGTGCTAGAGAGCGACCAGCAAGGGGCACCGGGGAGCTGTTTTTT
CSARERPARGTGELFF
>TRBJ2-1|TRBV5-1|-|-
TGCGCCAGCAGCTTGATCTCGGGGGCAGTCTACAATGAGCAGTTCTTC
CASSLISGAVYNEQFF
>TRBJ1-2|TRBV6-1|-|-
TGTGCCAGCAGTGAATGGGGCAACTATGGCTACACCTTC
CASSEWGNYGYTF
>TRBJ2-2|TRBV15|-|-
TGTGCCACCAGCAGACCAACCGGGACTTCGGGGACCGGGGAGCTGTTTTTT
CATSRPTGTSGTGELFF
>TRBJ2-3|TRBV7-2|medium-sized|-
TGTGCCAGCAGCCCCTTCACAGATACGCAGTATTTT
CASSPFTDTQYF
>TRBJ1-5|TRBV10-3|-|-
TGTGCCATCAGCCGGGACCCCAATCAGCCCCAGCATTTT
CAISRDPNQPQHF
>TRBJ1-2|TRBV19|-|-
TGTGCCAGTAGTATATTCGAGTATGCGGCTTATGGCTACACCTTC
CASSIFEYAAYGYTF
>TRBJ2-3|TRBV27|-|-
TGTGCCAGCAGCCTTATGGGGTACCAAGATACGCAGTATTTT
CASSLMGYQDTQYF
>TRBJ2-3|TRBV5-1|-|TRBD2
TGCGCCAGCAGCTCGACTAGCGGGGATCAGACGAGGAATACGCAGTATTTT
CASSSTSGDQTRNTQYF
>TRBJ1-3|TRBV5-1|-|-
TGCGCCAGCTGGCCGGGACCGAGCTCTGGAAACACCATATATTTT
CASWPGPSSGNTIYF
>TRBJ1-2|TRBV6-5|-|-
TGTGCCAGCAGTTACGGGAGGGGGGAATATGGCTACACCTTC
CASSYGRGEYGYTF
>TRBJ2-1|TRBV20-1|-|TRBD2
TGCAGTGCTCCACTACTAGCGGGAGCTTACAATGAGCAGTTCTTC
CSAPLLAGAYNEQFF
>TRBJ2-7|TRBV23-1|-|-
TGCGCCAGCAGTCAATGGGCCACGGCGGGGTACTTC
CASSQWATAGYF
>TRBJ2-5|TRBV7-9|-|-
TGTGCCAGCAGCTTAGTCCCCGGAGAGACCCAGTACTTC
CASSLVPGETQYF
>TRBJ1-5|TRBV6-1|few|-
TGTGCCAGCGTATCGGTGCCCGGGGGGAATCAGCCCCAGCATTTT
CASVSVPGGNQPQHF
>TRBJ2-7|TRBV6-5|-|-
TGTGCCAGCAGTTACTCCATCAACGGTCCTGATGAGCAGTACTTC
CASSYSINGPDEQYF
>TRBJ2-7|TRBV2|-|TRBD1
TGTGCCAGCAGTGTTCCTGGCCCCGGGACAGGATCCTACGAGCAGTACTTC
CASSVPGPGTGSYEQYF
>TRBJ2-7|TRBV28|-|-
TGTGCCAGCAGTTTCGGGAACAGTGACGAGCAGTACTTC
CASSFGNSDEQYF
>TRBJ1-6|TRBV7-9|-|TRBD1
TGTGCCAGCAGACCTACAGGGGACTCACCCCTCCACTTT
CASRPTGDSPLHF
>TRBJ1-2|TRBV2|-|TRBD1
TGTGCCAGCACAGGGGGCCCCTATGGCTACACCTTC
CASTGGPYGYTF
>TRBJ1-1|TRBV27|-|TRBD1
TGTGCCAGCAGACACACCCGGGACAGGGGTGGGTTCACTGAAGCTTTCTTT
CASRHTRDRGGFTEAFF
>TRBJ1-5|TRBV20-1|once|-
TGCAGTGCTAGAGATAACAGGAGCCCGAATAGCAATCAGCCCCAGCATTTT
CSARDNRSPNSNQPQHF
>TRBJ1-2|TRBV18|once|-
TGTGCCAGCTCACCTACCCAGGGAGTCGGGGTCTATGGCTACACCTTC
CASSPTQGVGVYGYTF
>TRBJ1-2|TRBV20-1|-|TRBD1
TGCAGTGCTTCAAACCGGGACAGACGGCTGGGGGCCTTC
CSASNRDRRLGAF
>TRBJ2-1|TRBV7-2|few|TRBD2
TGTGCCAGCAGCTCCGAAGGGACTAGCGGGAGGCACCTTAATGAGCAGTTCTTC
CASSSEGTSGRHLNEQFF
>TRBJ2-7|TRBV28|-|TRBD2
TGTGCCAGCAATTTAGCGGGGGGGACCTTTGTCGAGCAGTACTTC
CASNLAGGTFVEQYF
>TRBJ2-7|TRBV7-9|-|-
TGTGCCAGCAGCGCCCCCGGACGGGCCCCCTCCCCCTACGAGCAGTACTTC
CASSAPGRAPSPYEQYF
>TRBJ2-7|TRBV11-3|-|TRBD2
TGTGCCAGCAGCTCACGACTAGCAGGTTCCTACGAGCAGTACTTC
CASSSRLAGSYEQYF
>TRBJ2-2|TRBV6-1|-|-
TGTGCCAGCAGTGAAGCGCAGGGAGCCGGGGAGCTGTTTTTT
CASSEAQGAGELFF
>TRBJ1-2|TRBV20-1|-|-
TGCAGTGCTAGAGATGAGGGCCGTGGGAATGGCTACACCTTC
CSARDEGRGNGYTF
>TRBJ2-5|TRBV12-3/TRBV12-4|-|-
TGTGCCAGCAGTTTAGAGGCACAGCTGACGACCCAGTACTTC
CASSLEAQLTTQYF
>TRBJ1-5|TRBV4-3|-|-
TGCGCCAGCAGCCAAGAGTTTGGCACCAATCAGCCCCAGCATTTT
CASSQEFGTNQPQHF
>TRBJ1-6|TRBV2|few|-
TGTGCCAGCGCAGGACTCCCAGAGAGAATAGGAAATTCACCCCTCCACTTT
CASAGLPERIGNSPLHF
>TRBJ1-5|TRBV6-1|-|-
TGTGCCAGCAGTGATCCCGGTCAGCCCCAGCATTTT
CASSDPGQPQHF
>TRBJ2-3|TRBV6-5|-|-
TGTGCCAGCAGTTACTCGACCCAGCGCACTAGCACAGATACGCAGTATTTT
CASSYSTQRTSTDTQYF
>TRBJ2-5|TRBV27|-|TRBD2
TGTGCCAGCAGGCGACTAGCGGGAGGATCCCTCCAAGAGACCCAGTACTTC
CASRRLAGGSLQETQYF
>TRBJ2-6|TRBV20-1|-|-
TGCAGTGCTTCAGGGATGTCAAGCTCTGGGGCCAACGTCCTGACTTTC
CSASGMSSSGANVLTF
>TRBJ1-1|TRBV20-1|once|-
TGCGGGAGCACTGAAGCTTTCTTT
CGSTEAFF
>TRBJ2-3|TRBV7-6|few|-
TGTGCCAGCAGCTTGGGCGGAACTAGCACAGATACGCAGTATTTT
CASSLGGTSTDTQYF
>TRBJ1-5|TRBV6-1|-|TRBD1
TGTGCCAGCAGCGACCCCGACAGGGTAAAGCAGCCCCAGCATTTT
CASSDPDRVKQPQHF
>TRBJ2-5|TRBV20-1|-|-
TGCAGTGCTACACGAGTCTTGGACTCAGAGACCCAGTACTTC
CSATRVLDSETQYF
>TRBJ1-5|TRBV6-5|-|-
TGTGCCAGCAGTTCAACAGGATTCAATCAGCCCCAGCATTTT
CASSSTGFNQPQHF
>TRBJ1-4|TRBV6-1|few|TRBD1
TGTGCCAGCAGAGCCGGGACAGCCATCGAAAAACTGTTTTTT
CASRAGTAIEKLFF
>TRBJ2-7|TRBV6-1|-|-
TGTGCCGGCAGTAGCTCCTACGAGCAGTACTTC
CAGSSSYEQYF
>TRBJ1-1|TRBV7-3|-|TRBD1
TGTGCCAGCAGCTTCCGAAAAAGGATCCCCTTGACAGGGGACTGGAGGGTTGCGAACACTGAAGCTTTCTTT
CASSFRKRIPLTGDWRVANTEAFF
>TRBJ2-1|TRBV6-1|few|TRBD1
TGTGCCAGCAGCAGACCGGGACAGGGGATGAATGAGCAGTTCTTC
CASSRPGQGMNEQFF